Listed below are T cell receptor beta chains from one sample, sequenced in a study of response to subunit inactivated influenza vaccine. MiXCR, applied by TCRdb to the RT-PCR reads, yields one record per CDR3 protein. This table has some 600,000 distinct CDR3 sequences, approximately 15% appearing once. The starting material was PBMCs from blood, obtained about 14 days before vaccination. The receptors derive from a man over 45 who received an inactivated influenza vaccine. CDR3s include the opening cysteine and the closing phenylalanine or tryptophan. A D gene is named only where the DNA matches it firmly. Expanded clones are given a class, and other clones once, few, many or no size at all.

>NA|TRBJ2-7|NA|TRBV12-3/TRBV12-4
TGTGCCAGCAGTGCAGGCGTAGGGGAGCAGTACTTC
CASSAGVGEQYF
>TRBD1|TRBJ1-1|many|TRBV5-1
TGCGCCAGCAGCTTGGGGGACAGGGCCGCTGAAGCTTTCTTT
CASSLGDRAAEAFF
>NA|TRBJ1-4|few|TRBV11-2
TGTGCCAGCAGCGCCAGGGCTCTCGCTTCGGTAACTAATGAAAAACTGTTTTTT
CASSARALASVTNEKLFF
>NA|TRBJ2-2|NA|TRBV20-1
TGCAGTGCTAGAGATCGGACACAGGAGTACACCGGGGAGCTGTTTTTT
CSARDRTQEYTGELFF
>TRBD1|TRBJ2-7|NA|TRBV12-3/TRBV12-4
TGTGCCAGCAAAACGGGACAGGGGTCGAACGAGCAGTACTTC
CASKTGQGSNEQYF
>NA|TRBJ2-5|NA|TRBV11-2
TGTGCCAGCAGCCGGGGGGCCCCCTCAAGGCAAGAGACCCAGTACTTC
CASSRGAPSRQETQYF
>NA|TRBJ2-1|few|TRBV4-1
TGCGCCAGCAGCCAAGATTGGTCATTGGACAATGAGCAGTTCTTC
CASSQDWSLDNEQFF
>NA|TRBJ2-1|few|TRBV2
TGTGCCACCACAAAGGATTCCTACAATGAGCAGTTCTTC
CATTKDSYNEQFF
>NA|TRBJ2-1|few|TRBV6-4
TGTGCCAGCAAAGTCGCGGACTCCTACAATGAGCAGTTCTTC
CASKVADSYNEQFF
>NA|TRBJ2-2|few|TRBV5-1
TGCGCCAGCACCATGGGGGATTGGACCGGGGAGCTGTTTTTT
CASTMGDWTGELFF
>NA|TRBJ2-2|few|TRBV27
TGTGCCAGCACCGGGGCAGAAACGACCGGGGAGCTGTTTTTT
CASTGAETTGELFF
>TRBD1|TRBJ2-1|many|TRBV20-1
TGCAGTGCGAGAGGGACAGTCTACAATGAGCAGTTCTTC
CSARGTVYNEQFF
>NA|TRBJ2-1|NA|TRBV10-3
TGTGCCATCAGTGGGTTTCCGAGCTCCTACAATGAGCAGTTCTTC
CAISGFPSSYNEQFF
>TRBD2|TRBJ2-7|NA|TRBV6-1
TGTGCCAGCAGCCCTGGTAGCGGGGGGGGCCAGTACTTC
CASSPGSGGGQYF
>NA|TRBJ2-7|few|TRBV6-1
TGTGCCAGCGGGGACGGGACCGCTTCCTACGAGCAGTACTTC
CASGDGTASYEQYF
>TRBD2|TRBJ2-1|few|TRBV9
TGTGCCAGCAGCGTAGCCGGGGGGGGATCCGTCTCCTACAATGAGCAGTTCTTC
CASSVAGGGSVSYNEQFF
>TRBD1|TRBJ1-2|NA|TRBV29-1
TGCAGCGTTGGGGGCTTAAACTCCGGGACAGGCTATGGCTACACCTTC
CSVGGLNSGTGYGYTF
>NA|TRBJ2-1|NA|TRBV11-1
TGTGCCAGCAGCTTACCGTTGATCCTGACTACAAACTCCTACAATGAGCAGTTCTTC
CASSLPLILTTNSYNEQFF
>TRBD1|TRBJ2-1|many|TRBV24-1
TGTGCCACCAGTGATTTGCGGGACAGCTCGAATGAGCAGTTCTTC
CATSDLRDSSNEQFF
>NA|TRBJ2-5|NA|TRBV19
TGTGCCAGTAGTCCTAAAGCTACTTACCAAGAGACCCAGTACTTC
CASSPKATYQETQYF
>NA|TRBJ2-7|few|TRBV15
TGTGCCACCAGCAGAGATTGGCGGTCTGGGTCCTACGAGCAGTACTTC
CATSRDWRSGSYEQYF
>TRBD2|TRBJ2-5|NA|TRBV15
TGTGCCACCAGCAGAGATCTGCTAGCGGGAGTCCAAGAGACCCAGTACTTC
CATSRDLLAGVQETQYF
>NA|TRBJ2-3|few|TRBV6-2/TRBV6-3
TGTGCCAGCAGTTACGGGCAGCAAAGCACAGATACGCAGTATTTT
CASSYGQQSTDTQYF
>TRBD2|TRBJ2-5|few|TRBV4-2
TGTGCCAGCAGCCAAGGTCGAGCGGGGGAAGAGACCCAGTACTTC
CASSQGRAGEETQYF
>NA|TRBJ2-5|NA|TRBV5-1
TGCGCCAGCAGCTTGTTATCGGGTCAGCAAGAGACCCAGTACTTC
CASSLLSGQQETQYF
>NA|TRBJ2-7|NA|TRBV14
TGTGCCAGCAGCCAAGATCAGGCACTTTACGAGCAGTACTTC
CASSQDQALYEQYF
>NA|TRBJ2-1|NA|TRBV9
TGTGCCAGCAGCGTAGATATCCCCCGGGCCTACAATGAGCAGTTCTTC
CASSVDIPRAYNEQFF
>NA|TRBJ1-2|few|TRBV12-3/TRBV12-4
TGTGCCAGCAGTCCCCGGGGAGCCAGTGGGTATGGCTACACCTTC
CASSPRGASGYGYTF
>TRBD2|TRBJ2-1|NA|TRBV28
TGTGCCAGCAGTTCACCGGGACTAGGGGTTGAGCAGTTCTTC
CASSSPGLGVEQFF
>TRBD1|TRBJ2-5|NA|TRBV5-1
TGCGCCAGCAGCTTATACAGGGGCGCCCGAGAGACCCAGTACTTC
CASSLYRGARETQYF
>TRBD1|TRBJ1-6|few|TRBV6-1
TGTGCCAGCAGCCCGACAGGGTTCCATTCACCCCTCCACTTT
CASSPTGFHSPLHF
>NA|TRBJ2-1|few|TRBV7-3
TGTGCCAGCAATGAAGGGAGTGGTGAGCAGTTCTTC
CASNEGSGEQFF
>TRBD1|TRBJ2-1|few|TRBV6-1
TGTGCCAGCGGAGGCAGGGGGTCATACAATGAGCAGTTCTTC
CASGGRGSYNEQFF
>NA|TRBJ1-6|NA|TRBV20-1
TGCAGTGCTAGTGACGGGGCATCCCTCCACTTT
CSASDGASLHF
>NA|TRBJ2-2|many|TRBV9
TGTGCCAGCAGCGCCGGGACGAACACCGGGGAGCTGTTTTTT
CASSAGTNTGELFF